A selection of T cell receptor beta chains follows, all from one sample in a study of cytomegalovirus exposure and HLA in healthy donors. Assay used: immunoSEQ multiplex PCR; TCRdb lists only in-frame clones, some missing. The data show about 130,000 clones, approximately 80% seen once. Sequencing input: PBMCs. The receptors were sampled from a man in his forties or fifties in good health and CMV-seronegative. The CDR3 runs from the conserved cysteine through the conserved F or W. Fields, in order: V gene, D gene, clone size, J gene, CDR3 protein, CDR3 DNA. A D gene is named only where the DNA matches it firmly. The size field is filled for only some rows; it gives once, few, many or a size class.

v_gene: TRBV7-6
d_gene: .
abundance: few
j_gene: TRBJ1-1
CDR3aa: CASSLTANTEAFF
CDR3nt: TGTGCCAGCAGCTTAACAGCGAACACTGAAGCTTTCTTT

v_gene: TRBV6-5
d_gene: .
abundance: once
j_gene: TRBJ2-7
CDR3aa: CASRKTSTYEQYF
CDR3nt: TGTGCCAGCAGAAAAACTAGCACCTACGAGCAGTACTTC

v_gene: TRBV7-8
d_gene: TRBD2
abundance: .
j_gene: TRBJ2-1
CDR3aa: CASSSLAAQFF
CDR3nt: TGTGCCAGCAGCTCACTAGCGGCCCAGTTCTTC

v_gene: TRBV28
d_gene: TRBD1
abundance: .
j_gene: TRBJ1-5
CDR3aa: CASSFSGGGNQPQHF
CDR3nt: TGTGCCAGCAGTTTCTCAGGGGGTGGCAATCAGCCCCAGCATTTT

v_gene: TRBV27
d_gene: TRBD1
abundance: .
j_gene: TRBJ2-1
CDR3aa: CASSLQPPGQGHEQFF
CDR3nt: TGTGCCAGCAGTCTACAACCCCCGGGACAGGGGCATGAGCAGTTCTTC

v_gene: TRBV11-2
d_gene: TRBD2
abundance: .
j_gene: TRBJ2-7
CDR3aa: CASSLVTSGTGYYEQYF
CDR3nt: TGTGCCAGCAGCTTAGTAACTAGCGGGACAGGTTATTACGAGCAGTACTTC

v_gene: TRBV28
d_gene: TRBD2
abundance: .
j_gene: TRBJ2-7
CDR3aa: CASSSGTSGNDEQYF
CDR3nt: TGTGCCAGCAGTTCCGGGACTAGCGGGAACGACGAGCAGTACTTC

v_gene: TRBV5-1
d_gene: .
abundance: once
j_gene: TRBJ1-6
CDR3aa: CASRGEDRGNSPLHF
CDR3nt: TGCGCCAGCAGGGGGGAGGATCGGGGGAATTCACCCCTCCACTTT

v_gene: TRBV6-1
d_gene: .
abundance: .
j_gene: TRBJ2-7
CDR3aa: CASSEDDSNYEQYF
CDR3nt: TGTGCCAGCAGTGAAGACGACAGCAACTACGAGCAGTACTTC

v_gene: TRBV27
d_gene: TRBD1
abundance: .
j_gene: TRBJ1-5
CDR3aa: CASSLRTGDQPQHF
CDR3nt: TGTGCCAGCAGTTTACGGACAGGGGATCAGCCCCAGCATTTT

v_gene: TRBV5-6
d_gene: TRBD1
abundance: .
j_gene: TRBJ1-2
CDR3aa: CASIKPGQGALGSGYTF
CDR3nt: TGTGCCAGCATCAAGCCGGGACAGGGGGCCCTTGGAAGTGGCTACACCTTC

v_gene: TRBV28
d_gene: .
abundance: .
j_gene: TRBJ2-5
CDR3aa: CASSLLSQETQYF
CDR3nt: TGTGCCAGCAGTTTGTTGAGCCAAGAGACCCAGTACTTC

v_gene: TRBV2
d_gene: TRBD1
abundance: .
j_gene: TRBJ1-5
CDR3aa: CASSESGTVGQPQHF
CDR3nt: TGTGCCAGCAGTGAATCCGGGACAGTGGGGCAGCCCCAGCATTTT

v_gene: TRBV30
d_gene: .
abundance: .
j_gene: TRBJ2-7
CDR3aa: CAWSLGPHEQYF
CDR3nt: TGTGCCTGGAGTCTGGGGCCGCACGAGCAGTACTTC

v_gene: TRBV19
d_gene: TRBD2
abundance: .
j_gene: TRBJ2-1
CDR3aa: CASSIISGGHEQFF
CDR3nt: TGTGCCAGTAGTATCATTAGCGGGGGCCATGAGCAGTTCTTC

v_gene: TRBV9
d_gene: TRBD1
abundance: .
j_gene: TRBJ1-3
CDR3aa: CASSEGQGHLSGNTIYF
CDR3nt: TGTGCCAGCAGCGAGGGACAGGGCCACCTCTCTGGAAACACCATATATTTT

v_gene: TRBV28
d_gene: TRBD1
abundance: .
j_gene: TRBJ2-1
CDR3aa: CASRGQNNEQFF
CDR3nt: TGTGCCAGCAGGGGACAGAACAATGAGCAGTTCTTC

v_gene: TRBV29-1
d_gene: TRBD2
abundance: .
j_gene: TRBJ2-1
CDR3aa: CSVAGTRGVNEQFF
CDR3nt: TGCAGCGTCGCCGGGACCCGGGGGGTCAATGAGCAGTTCTTC

v_gene: TRBV4-1
d_gene: .
abundance: once
j_gene: TRBJ2-3
CDR3aa: CASRELRGSGDTQYF
CDR3nt: TGCGCCAGCAGGGAATTACGTGGTTCGGGGGATACGCAGTATTTT

v_gene: TRBV4-2
d_gene: TRBD1
abundance: .
j_gene: TRBJ1-1
CDR3aa: CASSQGRDSEAFF
CDR3nt: TGTGCCAGCAGCCAAGGCCGGGACAGCGAAGCTTTCTTT

v_gene: TRBV9
d_gene: .
abundance: .
j_gene: TRBJ2-3
CDR3aa: CASGGLSNTQYF
CDR3nt: TGTGCCTCCGGGGGGCTTTCCAATACGCAGTATTTT

v_gene: TRBV5-1
d_gene: TRBD1
abundance: .
j_gene: TRBJ2-2
CDR3aa: CASSLTGTGVTGELFF
CDR3nt: TGCGCCAGCAGCTTGACCGGGACAGGGGTCACCGGGGAGCTGTTTTTT

v_gene: TRBV10-3
d_gene: TRBD1
abundance: .
j_gene: TRBJ1-1
CDR3aa: CAMQPGQMNTEAFF
CDR3nt: TGTGCCATGCAGCCGGGACAGATGAACACTGAAGCTTTCTTT

v_gene: TRBV5-1
d_gene: TRBD1
abundance: .
j_gene: TRBJ2-7
CDR3aa: CASTSGTGPYEQYF
CDR3nt: TGCGCCAGCACCTCCGGGACAGGGCCCTACGAGCAGTACTTC

v_gene: TRBV5-1
d_gene: TRBD1
abundance: .
j_gene: TRBJ1-1
CDR3aa: CASSFTGVEAFF
CDR3nt: TGCGCCAGCAGCTTCACAGGGGTCGAAGCTTTCTTT

v_gene: TRBV6-1
d_gene: .
abundance: .
j_gene: TRBJ1-4
CDR3aa: CASSAGVSNEKLFF
CDR3nt: TGTGCCAGCAGTGCAGGGGTTTCTAATGAAAAACTGTTTTTT

v_gene: TRBV10-1
d_gene: TRBD2
abundance: .
j_gene: TRBJ2-3
CDR3aa: CASSRLAGGGDTQYF
CDR3nt: TGCGCCAGCTCCCGTCTAGCGGGAGGGGGAGATACGCAGTATTTT

v_gene: TRBV6-6
d_gene: .
abundance: .
j_gene: TRBJ2-3
CDR3aa: CASRNQGQGKNTQYF
CDR3nt: TGTGCCAGTCGAAACCAGGGGCAGGGGAAGAATACGCAGTATTTT

v_gene: TRBV13
d_gene: TRBD1
abundance: .
j_gene: TRBJ1-4
CDR3aa: CASSSQGAQNEKLFF
CDR3nt: TGTGCCAGCAGCTCACAGGGGGCGCAGAATGAAAAACTGTTTTTT

v_gene: TRBV19
d_gene: .
abundance: .
j_gene: TRBJ1-5
CDR3aa: CASSPQISNQPQHF
CDR3nt: TGTGCCAGTAGTCCCCAAATTAGCAATCAGCCCCAGCATTTT

v_gene: TRBV28
d_gene: .
abundance: .
j_gene: TRBJ1-5
CDR3aa: CASSLAGAPNQPQHF
CDR3nt: TGTGCCAGCAGTTTAGCGGGGGCTCCCAATCAGCCCCAGCATTTT

v_gene: TRBV10-3
d_gene: .
abundance: .
j_gene: TRBJ1-2
CDR3aa: CAISELGGDNYGYTF
CDR3nt: TGTGCCATCAGTGAACTCGGGGGAGACAACTATGGCTACACCTTC

v_gene: TRBV7-2
d_gene: .
abundance: few
j_gene: TRBJ1-6
CDR3aa: CASSSEWSINSPLHF
CDR3nt: TGTGCCAGCAGCTCTGAGTGGTCAATAAATTCACCCCTCCACTTT

v_gene: TRBV7-9
d_gene: TRBD2
abundance: .
j_gene: TRBJ2-1
CDR3aa: CASSPWLAGREQFF
CDR3nt: TGTGCCAGCAGCCCGTGGCTAGCGGGACGAGAGCAGTTCTTC

v_gene: TRBV11-2
d_gene: .
abundance: .
j_gene: TRBJ2-3
CDR3aa: CASSFRAGSTDTQYF
CDR3nt: TGTGCCAGCAGCTTTAGGGCGGGAAGCACAGATACGCAGTATTTT

v_gene: TRBV6-1
d_gene: TRBD2
abundance: once
j_gene: TRBJ2-5
CDR3aa: CASSSIAGAGETQYF
CDR3nt: TGTGCCAGCAGTTCGATAGCGGGAGCGGGAGAGACCCAGTACTTC

v_gene: TRBV7-2
d_gene: TRBD1
abundance: .
j_gene: TRBJ2-7
CDR3aa: CASSPYSVWDRDSYEQYF
CDR3nt: TGTGCCAGCAGCCCATACAGTGTTTGGGACAGGGACTCCTACGAGCAGTACTTC

v_gene: TRBV19
d_gene: .
abundance: few
j_gene: TRBJ2-6
CDR3aa: CASRGPSLSSGANVLTF
CDR3nt: TGTGCCAGTAGGGGGCCTTCACTTAGCTCTGGGGCCAACGTCCTGACTTTC

v_gene: TRBV5-1
d_gene: TRBD1
abundance: once
j_gene: TRBJ2-2
CDR3aa: CASRQGANTGELFF
CDR3nt: TGCGCCAGCAGACAGGGGGCGAACACCGGGGAGCTGTTTTTT

v_gene: TRBV5-1
d_gene: .
abundance: .
j_gene: TRBJ2-7
CDR3aa: CASSSTGFNYGQYF
CDR3nt: TGCGCCAGCAGCTCCACCGGATTTAACTACGGGCAGTACTTC